The 6 T cell receptor beta chains below were found in one sample sequenced in a study of blood T cell repertoires in COVID-19. The table came from immunoSEQ multiplex PCR; TCRdb's copy has only in-frame clones and leaves some out. The sample contains fewer than 250,000 clones, about 82% of which appear only once. Sequencing was performed on PBMCs or T cells enriched from blood (not recorded which). The receptor source for this set is a woman aged 45-65 years who had recovered from COVID-19.

The rearrangement links TRBV5-1 to TRBJ1-1; 10 bases align to TRBD1. Trimming cost V 2 bases and J 8 bases; bases outside gene matches: 6. This CDR3 spans 14 amino acids. The germline CDR1 and CDR2 sequences are SGHRS and YFSETQ. The CDR3 sequence is CASSFLRQGAEAFF. The CDR3 DNA reads TGCGCCAGCAGCTTCCTTCGACAGGGGGCAGAAGCTTTCTTT. Looking up the rest from reference TRBV5-1 and TRBJ1-1 gives the full variable domain: KAGVTQTPRYLIKTRGQQVTLSCSPISGHRSVSWYQQTPGQGLQFLFEYFSETQRNKGNFPGRFSGRQFSNSRSEMNVSTLELGDSALYLCASSFLRQGAEAFFGQGTRLTVV.

The chain recombines TRBV6-5 with TRBJ1-1, with 8 bases that match TRBD1. Germline V gene data show CDR1 as MNHEY and CDR2 as SVGAGI. V was clipped by 6 bases and J by 5 bases; unmatched bases: 8. CDR3 length: 14 residues. The CDR3 loop reads CASRDHRGITEAFF. CDR3 nucleotides: TGTGCCAGCAGAGATCACAGGGGGATAACTGAAGCTTTCTTT.

The chain has TRBV7-3 and TRBJ2-2, with 7 nucleotides matching TRBD2. J lost 1 base, V lost 0 bases, and 2 bases had no gene match. CDR3 length: 16 amino acids. Germline V gene sequence: CDR1 SGHTA, CDR2 FQGTGA. The CDR3 loop reads CASSLTASGNTGELFF. In DNA form, the CDR3 reads TGTGCCAGCAGCTTAACTGCTAGCGGGAACACCGGGGAGCTGTTTTTT.

The gene calls are TRBV28 and TRBJ1-5; 7 positions agree with TRBD1. Germline-derived CDR1 and CDR2 are MDHEN and SYDVKM. The CDR3 covers 16 residues. The trim removed 6 bases at V and 2 bases at J, leaving 10 bases unmatched. DNA of the CDR3: TGTGCCAGCAGCCTTAGGGTCACAGGGGGCAATCAGCCCCAGCATTTT. This gives the protein CASSLRVTGGNQPQHF.

The chain couples TRBV7-2 to TRBJ2-1, with 11 nucleotides matching TRBD2. The CDR3 runs to 16 residues. The germline V gene encodes CDR1 SGHTA and CDR2 FQGNSA. J gave up 10 bases and V 0 bases, and 8 bases lay outside the gene matches. The DNA for the CDR3 is TGTGCCAGCAGCTTAGCCCCGACTAGCGGGGTAGCCGAGCAGTTCTTC. As protein: CASSLAPTSGVAEQFF.

This rearrangement joins TRBV4-1 to TRBJ1-4, with TRBD1 matching over 7 bases. The CDR3 spans 15 residues. Germline CDR1 is MGHRA and CDR2 is YSYEKL. The V and J ends lost 3 bases and 7 bases, in that order; junction bases with no gene match: 8. CDR3 amino acids: CASSHPRGRGEKLFF. Written as DNA, the CDR3 is TGCGCCAGCAGCCATCCGAGGGGGCGCGGTGAAAAACTGTTTTTT.